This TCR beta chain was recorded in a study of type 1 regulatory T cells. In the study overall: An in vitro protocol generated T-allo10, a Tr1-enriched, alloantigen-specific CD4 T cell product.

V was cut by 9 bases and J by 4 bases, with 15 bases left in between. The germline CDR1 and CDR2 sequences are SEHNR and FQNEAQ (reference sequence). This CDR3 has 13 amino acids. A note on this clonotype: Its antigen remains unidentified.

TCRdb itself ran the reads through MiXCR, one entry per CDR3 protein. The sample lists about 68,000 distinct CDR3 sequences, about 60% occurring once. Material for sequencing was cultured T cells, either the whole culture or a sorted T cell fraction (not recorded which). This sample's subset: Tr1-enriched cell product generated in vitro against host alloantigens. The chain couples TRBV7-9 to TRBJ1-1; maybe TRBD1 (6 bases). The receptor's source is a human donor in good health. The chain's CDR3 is CASLRTASTEAFF. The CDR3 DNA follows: TGTGCCAGTCTGAGGACAGCCTCCACTGAAGCTTTCTTT. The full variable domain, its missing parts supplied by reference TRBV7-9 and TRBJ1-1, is DTGVSQNPRHKITKRGQNVTFRCDPISEHNRLYWYRQTLGQGPEFLTYFQNEAQLEKSRLLSDRFSAERPKGSFSTLEIQRTEQGDSAMYLCASLRTASTEAFFGQGTRLTVV.